This T cell receptor beta chain came from a study of T cells in localized non-small cell lung cancer. Study conclusions and caveats: Higher blood T cell density tracked longer overall survival. Appearing in adjacent lung were a median about 59 of the top 100 tumor clones. The study found T cell clonality highest in uninvolved adjacent lung, above tumor. Sequencing was limited to one tumor region, leaving the possibility of heterogeneity open.

Some clones are missing from TCRdb's copy, which holds only in-frame ones; the method was immunoSEQ multiplex PCR. The repertoire has around 33,000 clones, roughly 85% of them found once; the top ten carry under 8%. CDR1 is MNHNS, CDR2 SASEGT, per germline. CDR3 length: 8 residues. Trimming removed 9 bases at V and 11 bases at J, with 5 bases between. Comments on this clone: What it binds is unknown.

The sample here was peripheral blood, taken before any cancer treatment. The V gene is TRBV6-1, the J gene TRBJ1-5, with D hard to call. This receptor was taken from a woman between 35 and 70 years old with stage I lung adenocarcinoma. The CDR3 DNA reads as TGTGCCAGGAGTTCCCAGCATTTT. Translating it yields CARSSQHF.